This T cell receptor beta chain emerged from a study of cytomegalovirus exposure and HLA in healthy donors. The study's findings and limits: Accurate predictions that matched the HLA-A and HLA-B alleles of most subjects were reportedly made from TCR beta sequences. As immune exposure information, only CMV serostatus was available.

The germline gives CDR1 MRHNA, CDR2 SNTAGT. With 4 bases removed from V and 0 bases from J, the gap between germline ends came to 11 bases. The CDR3 spans 15 residues. The PCR employed 60 Vbeta primers together with 13 Jbeta primers. Data came from immunoSEQ multiplex PCR; TCRdb stores just in-frame clones and leaves some out. The sample consists of around 140,000 clones, 75% to 85% of them appearing once. With respect to this clone: Antigen specificity is unknown.

This clonotype was sampled from a woman aged 50 to 60 in good health and CMV-seropositive. Sequences were obtained from PBMCs. The gene calls are TRBV6-4 and TRBJ2-3, with TRBD2 as a possible D gene (6 bases). The CDR3 protein is CASSVTGDSTDTQYF. The CDR3 DNA sequence: TGTGCCAGCAGTGTTACGGGGGATAGCACAGATACGCAGTATTTT.